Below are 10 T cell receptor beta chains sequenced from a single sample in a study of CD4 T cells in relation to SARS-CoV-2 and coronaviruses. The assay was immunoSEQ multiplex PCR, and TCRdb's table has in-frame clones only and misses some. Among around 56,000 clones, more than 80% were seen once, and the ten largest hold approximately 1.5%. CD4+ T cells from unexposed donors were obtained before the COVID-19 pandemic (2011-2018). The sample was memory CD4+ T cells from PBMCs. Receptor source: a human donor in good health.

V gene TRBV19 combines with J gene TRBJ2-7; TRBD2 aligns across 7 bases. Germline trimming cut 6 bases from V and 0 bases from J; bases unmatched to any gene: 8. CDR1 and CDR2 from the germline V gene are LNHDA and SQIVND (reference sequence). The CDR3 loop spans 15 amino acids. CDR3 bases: TGTGCCAGTAGAAGGGACTACCTTTCCTCCTACGAGCAGTACTTC. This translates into CASRRDYLSSYEQYF.

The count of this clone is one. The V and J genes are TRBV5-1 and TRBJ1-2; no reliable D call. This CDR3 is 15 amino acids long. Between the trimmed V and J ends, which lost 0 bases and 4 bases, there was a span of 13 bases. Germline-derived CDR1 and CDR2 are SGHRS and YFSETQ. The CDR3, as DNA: TGCGCCAGCAGCTTGGAAGTCTCAGGCTCCTATGGCTACACCTTC. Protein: CASSLEVSGSYGYTF. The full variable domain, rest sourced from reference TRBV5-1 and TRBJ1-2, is KAGVTQTPRYLIKTRGQQVTLSCSPISGHRSVSWYQQTPGQGLQFLFEYFSETQRNKGNFPGRFSGRQFSNSRSEMNVSTLELGDSALYLCASSLEVSGSYGYTFGSGTRLTVV.

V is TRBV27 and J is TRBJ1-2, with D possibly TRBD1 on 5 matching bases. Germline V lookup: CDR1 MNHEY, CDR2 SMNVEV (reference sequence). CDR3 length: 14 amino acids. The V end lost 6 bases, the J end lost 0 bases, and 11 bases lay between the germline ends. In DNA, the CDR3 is TGTGCCAGCAGAACAGGAAACTCTAACTATGGCTACACCTTC. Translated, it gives CASRTGNSNYGYTF.

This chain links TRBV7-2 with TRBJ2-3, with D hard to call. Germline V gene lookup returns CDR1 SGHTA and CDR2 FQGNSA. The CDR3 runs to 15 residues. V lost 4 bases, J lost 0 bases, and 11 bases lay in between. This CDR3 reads CASSSARVSTDTQYF. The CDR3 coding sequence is TGTGCCAGCAGCTCCGCTAGGGTTAGCACAGATACGCAGTATTTT.

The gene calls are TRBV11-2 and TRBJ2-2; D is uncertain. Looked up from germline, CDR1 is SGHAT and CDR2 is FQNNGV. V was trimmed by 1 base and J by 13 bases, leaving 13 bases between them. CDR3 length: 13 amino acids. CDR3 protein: CASSLGLSHLLFF. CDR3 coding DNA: TGTGCCAGCAGCTTAGGGCTTTCTCATCTGCTGTTTTTT. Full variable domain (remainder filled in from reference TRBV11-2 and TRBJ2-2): EAGVAQSPRYKIIEKRQSVAFWCNPISGHATLYWYQQILGQGPKLLIQFQNNGVVDDSQLPKDRFSAERLKGVDSTLKIQPAKLEDSAVYLCASSLGLSHLLFFGEGSRLTVL.

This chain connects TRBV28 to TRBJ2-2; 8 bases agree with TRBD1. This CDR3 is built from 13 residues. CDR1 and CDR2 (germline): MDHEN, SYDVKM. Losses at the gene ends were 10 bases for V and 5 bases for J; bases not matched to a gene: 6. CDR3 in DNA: TGTGCCACCAGGACAGGGTGGACCGGGGAGCTGTTTTTT. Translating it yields CATRTGWTGELFF.

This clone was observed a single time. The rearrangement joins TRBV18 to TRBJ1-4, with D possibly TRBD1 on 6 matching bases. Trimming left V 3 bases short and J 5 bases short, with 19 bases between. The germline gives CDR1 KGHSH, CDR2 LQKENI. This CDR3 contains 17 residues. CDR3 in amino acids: CASSPNTPTGLNEKLFF. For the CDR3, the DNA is TGTGCCAGCTCACCCAACACACCGACAGGATTAAATGAAAAACTGTTTTTT.

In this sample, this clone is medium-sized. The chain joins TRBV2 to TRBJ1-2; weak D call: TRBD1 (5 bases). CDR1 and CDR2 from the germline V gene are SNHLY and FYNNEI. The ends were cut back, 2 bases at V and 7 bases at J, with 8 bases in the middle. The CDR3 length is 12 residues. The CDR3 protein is CASSEQGRGYTF. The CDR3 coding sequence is TGTGCCAGCAGTGAACAGGGCCGTGGCTACACCTTC.

The CDR3 region has the DNA TGTGCCATCATGGAGTTGGGGGAGCAGTACTTC. Amino acids: CAIMELGEQYF. The genes are TRBV10-3 and TRBJ2-7; no firm D call. Per germline, CDR1 ENHRY and CDR2 SYGVKD. The CDR3 runs 11 residues. V lost 7 bases and J 7 bases, leaving 11 bases between the germline ends.

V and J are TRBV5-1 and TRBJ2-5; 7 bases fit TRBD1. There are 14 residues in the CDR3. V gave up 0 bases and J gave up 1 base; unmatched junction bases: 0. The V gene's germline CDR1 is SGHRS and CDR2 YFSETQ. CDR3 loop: CASSLGDSQETQYF. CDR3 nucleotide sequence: TGCGCCAGCAGCTTGGGGGACAGCCAAGAGACCCAGTACTTC.